The 15 T cell receptor beta chains below come from one sample, sequenced in a study of cytomegalovirus exposure and HLA in healthy donors. The study ran its PCR with 60 Vbeta and 13 Jbeta primers. Sequencing was performed with immunoSEQ multiplex PCR; in TCRdb, only in-frame clones are kept and a portion is missing. The data hold approximately 270,000 clones, with 75% to 90% observed a single time. Sequencing was carried out using PBMCs. The receptors were gathered from a girl aged 2 to 9 in good health and CMV-seronegative.

The chain joins TRBV28 to TRBJ1-3; no clear D gene. Trimming took off 3 bases at V and 5 bases at J, with 11 bases between the two ends. CDR1 is MDHEN and CDR2 is SYDVKM in the germline V gene. The CDR3 contains 14 residues. CDR3 sequence reads: CASSFPGLRNTIYF. The DNA for the CDR3 is TGTGCCAGCAGTTTCCCCGGACTTCGAAACACCATATATTTT.

This clone came up a few times. The chain carries TRBV11-2 and TRBJ2-5; D perhaps matches TRBD1 (5 bases). The CDR3 contains 18 residues. Trimming stripped 3 bases from V and 4 bases from J, with 24 bases between. Germline values: CDR1 SGHAT, CDR2 FQNNGV. Here the CDR3 DNA reads TGTGCCAGCAGCTTCCCCTCCCCCCCGATGACAGCATTAGAGACCCAGTACTTC. It is translated as CASSFPSPPMTALETQYF.

This chain connects TRBV27 to TRBJ1-5, with 8 bases matching TRBD1. V gave up 6 bases and J gave up 6 bases; unmatched junction bases: 4. Germline V gene sequence: CDR1 MNHEY, CDR2 SMNVEV (reference sequence). This CDR3 has 13 amino acids. CDR3 region: CASRTGGSQPQHF. CDR3 in DNA: TGTGCCAGCAGAACAGGGGGTAGTCAGCCCCAGCATTTT.

The chain links TRBV2 to TRBJ1-2, with D maybe TRBD1 (5 bases). V lost 2 bases to trimming and J lost 4 bases, with 11 bases between them. There are 14 residues in the CDR3. Germline V CDR1 and CDR2: SNHLY, FYNNEI. CDR3 in amino acids: CASSEQPGGYGYTF. For the CDR3, the DNA is TGTGCCAGCAGTGAACAGCCGGGGGGCTATGGCTACACCTTC.

This chain uses TRBV28 with TRBJ1-2; D unresolved. Germline CDR1 is MDHEN and CDR2 is SYDVKM. The V end lost 10 bases, the J end lost 4 bases, and 10 bases lay between the germline ends. This CDR3 has 11 residues. In nucleotides, the CDR3 is TGTGCCACCACAGCACTCTATGGCTACACCTTC. Its translation is CATTALYGYTF.

The chain has TRBV7-2 and TRBJ1-5, with 7 bases that match TRBD1. This CDR3 contains 15 residues. CDR1 is SGHTA and CDR2 is FQGNSA in the germline V gene. V dropped 4 bases and J dropped 4; count of bases not matched to a gene: 7. The CDR3 spells CASSSRDSRNQPQHF. The CDR3 bases are TGTGCCAGCAGCTCCCGGGACAGCCGGAATCAGCCCCAGCATTTT.

The V and J genes are TRBV7-6 and TRBJ2-2, with 14 bases that match TRBD2. The trim removed 4 bases at V and 6 bases at J, leaving 4 bases unmatched. This CDR3 comprises 16 residues. Germline-derived CDR1 and CDR2 are SGHVS and FNYEAQ. The CDR3 spells CASSSQGLAGAGELFF. The CDR3 DNA sequence: TGTGCCAGCAGCTCCCAGGGACTAGCGGGAGCCGGGGAGCTGTTTTTT.

On this clone: An end of the junction does not agree with germline; a read error may underlie this. The chain employs TRBV9 and TRBJ2-1, with 7 bases matching TRBD2. The CDR3 has 12 amino acids. CDR1 and CDR2 from the germline V gene are SGDLS and YYNGEE. DNA for the CDR3: TGTGCCAGTAGCGGGTGGAGGAATGAGCAGTTCTTC. Translation: CASSGWRNEQFF.

The V call is TRBV7-9, the J call TRBJ1-1, with D perhaps matching TRBD1 (6 bases). Germline-derived CDR1 and CDR2 are SEHNR and FQNEAQ (reference sequence). The length of the CDR3 is 15 residues. Trimming removed 1 base from V and 1 base from J, with 10 bases in between. The CDR3 here is CASSLEGRGNTEAFF. The CDR3 bases are TGTGCCAGCAGCTTAGAGGGCAGGGGGAACACTGAAGCTTTCTTT.

The V call is TRBV6-6, the J call TRBJ1-2, with a possible D match to TRBD1 (6 bases). Germline CDR1 reads MNHNY; CDR2 reads SVGAGI (reference sequence). The CDR3 runs to 15 residues. Trimming stripped 5 bases from V and 2 bases from J, with 15 bases between. The CDR3 loop is CASSPTGKWNYGYTF. The DNA for the CDR3 is TGTGCCAGCAGTCCTACAGGGAAATGGAACTATGGCTACACCTTC.

This chain uses TRBV7-7 with TRBJ1-4, with no clear D. The CDR3 is made up of 13 amino acids. Germline V gene lookup returns CDR1 SSHAT and CDR2 FNYEAQ (reference sequence). Trimming stripped 6 bases from V and 8 bases from J, with 13 bases between. CDR3 amino acids: CASSLNKKEKLFF. CDR3 sequence (DNA): TGTGCCAGCAGTTTAAACAAGAAGGAAAAACTGTTTTTT.

V usage is TRBV13 and J usage is TRBJ1-2; 12 positions agree with TRBD1. The V segment lost 2 bases and the J segment 4 bases; nucleotides outside the gene matches: 5. Germline values: CDR1 PRHDT, CDR2 FYEKMQ (reference sequence). This CDR3 is built from 16 residues. The CDR3 sequence: CASSLKGQGALYGYTF. In nucleotides, the CDR3 is TGTGCCAGCAGCTTAAAGGGACAGGGGGCTCTCTATGGCTACACCTTC.

The chain couples TRBV7-8 to TRBJ2-3, with 7 bases lining up with TRBD1. This CDR3 has 14 residues. Germline V gene data show CDR1 as SGHVS and CDR2 as FQNEAQ. Germline trimming cut 5 bases from V and 2 bases from J; bases unmatched to any gene: 4. The chain's CDR3 is CASSPGQFTDTQYF. The CDR3 coding sequence is TGTGCCAGCAGCCCGGGACAGTTCACAGATACGCAGTATTTT. Full variable domain (rest looked up from reference TRBV7-8 and TRBJ2-3): GAGVSQSPRYKVAKRGQDVALRCDPISGHVSLFWYQQALGQGPEFLTYFQNEAQLDKSGLPSDRFFAERPEGSVSTLKIQRTQQEDSAVYLCASSPGQFTDTQYFGPGTRLTVL.

The chain has TRBV5-4 and TRBJ1-4; 7 bases map to TRBD1. Germline V lookup: CDR1 SGHNT, CDR2 YYREEE (reference sequence). This CDR3 spans 16 amino acids. J gave up 10 bases and V 1 base, and 13 bases lay outside the gene matches. CDR3 protein: CASSLFVGRGKVKLFF. As DNA, the CDR3 is TGTGCCAGCAGCTTGTTTGTTGGCAGGGGGAAAGTAAAACTGTTTTTT. Based on the CDR3 plus reference TRBV5-4 and TRBJ1-4, the full variable domain is ETGVTQSPTHLIKTRGQQVTLRCSSQSGHNTVSWYQQALGQGPQFIFQYYREEENGRGNFPPRFSGLQFPNYSSELNVNALELDDSALYLCASSLFVGRGKVKLFFGSGTQLSVL.

The chain is built from TRBV7-9 and TRBJ1-5, with TRBD1 matching 8 bases. Germline CDR1 and CDR2: SEHNR and FQNEAQ (reference sequence). V trimming: 5 bases; J trimming: 5 bases; junction bases outside the gene matches: 2. The length of the CDR3 is 13 residues. CDR3 in amino acids: CASSQGADQPQHF. In DNA, the CDR3 is TGTGCCAGCAGCCAGGGGGCTGATCAGCCCCAGCATTTT.